There are a few counts of the clone carrying this T cell receptor beta chain. The entry originates in a study of cytomegalovirus exposure and HLA in healthy donors. It was healthy bone marrow donors who served as donors. The primer mix had 60 Vbeta and 13 Jbeta primers. TCRdb keeps only in-frame clones here, not all; method: immunoSEQ multiplex PCR. The repertoire holds about 160,000 clones, with more than 80% as singletons. The CDR3 is made up of 17 amino acids. Germline lookup yields CDR1 SGHNT and CDR2 YYREEE (reference sequence). The V and J ends lost 0 bases and 3 bases, in that order; junction bases with no gene match: 10.

This TCR was sampled from a young woman in good health and CMV-seropositive. The rearrangement links TRBV5-4 to TRBJ1-1, with TRBD1 matching 8 bases. The sequenced sample was PBMCs. DNA of the CDR3: TGTGCCAGCAGCTTGGGCCCACAGGGGGTTGAGGACACTGAAGCTTTCTTT. The encoded protein is CASSLGPQGVEDTEAFF.